Following are 17 T cell receptor beta chains from one sample sequenced in a study of cytomegalovirus exposure and HLA in healthy donors. TCRdb's copy holds only in-frame clones and misses some; the assay was immunoSEQ multiplex PCR. This table has fewer than 120,000 clones, approximately 90% appearing once. Sequencing was performed on PBMCs. The origin of the receptors is a woman in her 30s in good health and CMV-seropositive.

V and J are TRBV13 and TRBJ2-1, with D perhaps TRBD2 (5 bases). The CDR3 is 15 residues long. V was cut by 5 bases and J by 3 bases, with 14 bases left in between. CDR1 is PRHDT, CDR2 FYEKMQ, per germline (reference sequence). This CDR3 is CASSPPAENYNEQFF. The CDR3 DNA is TGTGCCAGCAGCCCCCCAGCGGAGAACTACAATGAGCAGTTCTTC. Drawing the rest from reference TRBV13 and TRBJ2-1, the complete variable domain is AAGVIQSPRHLIKEKRETATLKCYPIPRHDTVYWYQQGPGQDPQFLISFYEKMQSDKGSIPDRFSAQQFSDYHSELNMSSLELGDSALYFCASSPPAENYNEQFFGPGTRLTVL.

The genes are TRBV6-1 and TRBJ2-3, with 7 bases that match TRBD1. Germline CDR1 is MNHNS and CDR2 is SASEGT. The V gene end was trimmed by 4 bases and the J gene end by 4 bases; junction bases not matched to a gene: 5. This CDR3 has 14 residues. The DNA for the CDR3 is TGTGCCAGCAGTGGGCTAGGGGGCTCAGATACGCAGTATTTT. Encoded protein: CASSGLGGSDTQYF.

This chain connects TRBV5-1 to TRBJ2-7; D is unresolved. The V end lost 0 bases, the J end lost 2 bases, and 6 bases lay between the germline ends. Germline V lookup: CDR1 SGHRS, CDR2 YFSETQ. The CDR3 is 13 amino acids. CDR3 sequence reads: CASSLDRTYEQYF. DNA for the CDR3: TGCGCCAGCAGCTTGGACAGAACCTACGAGCAGTACTTC.

J is TRBJ1-1 and V is TRBV19, with D uncertain. CDR3 length: 13 residues. The germline V and J ends were trimmed by 4 bases and 1 base, with 7 bases remaining between them. Germline-derived CDR1 and CDR2 are LNHDA and SQIVND (reference sequence). For the CDR3, the DNA is TGTGCCAGTAGTAGGCTTCAGAACACTGAAGCTTTCTTT. Its protein is CASSRLQNTEAFF.

The chain couples TRBV5-4 to TRBJ2-7, with TRBD1 matching over 10 bases. Germline V gives CDR1 SGHNT, CDR2 YYREEE (reference sequence). The CDR3 runs 13 residues. V shed 5 bases and J 5 bases; nucleotides not matched to a gene: 4. The CDR3 spells CASRSTGGDEQYF. The DNA for the CDR3 is TGTGCCAGCAGATCGACAGGGGGCGACGAGCAGTACTTC. Combining the CDR3 with reference TRBV5-4 and TRBJ2-7 gives the whole variable domain ETGVTQSPTHLIKTRGQQVTLRCSSQSGHNTVSWYQQALGQGPQFIFQYYREEENGRGNFPPRFSGLQFPNYSSELNVNALELDDSALYLCASRSTGGDEQYFGPGTRLTVT.

The chain carries TRBV6-6 and TRBJ2-2; maybe TRBD1 (5 bases). Trimming shortened V by 5 bases and J by 1 base, and 8 bases separated the two germline ends. CDR3 length equals 14 residues. Per the germline V gene, CDR1 is MNHNY and CDR2 is SVGAGI (reference sequence). Written as DNA, the CDR3 is TGTGCCAGCAGTAGGGGTCGGAACACCGGGGAGCTGTTTTTT. Its translation is CASSRGRNTGELFF.

This chain joins TRBV27 and TRBJ1-1, with D perhaps TRBD1 (5 bases). Germline V lookup: CDR1 MNHEY, CDR2 SMNVEV (reference sequence). The CDR3 is 13 residues long. V was trimmed by 4 bases and J by 6 bases, leaving 12 bases between them. CDR3 DNA: TGTGCCAGCAGTTACAGGCCGGGCTCTGAAGCTTTCTTT. It specifies CASSYRPGSEAFF.

This chain links TRBV5-6 with TRBJ2-7; D perhaps matches TRBD1 (6 bases). This CDR3 contains 14 residues. V shed 0 bases and J shed 1 base, with 8 bases lying between them. Germline V gene lookup returns CDR1 SGHDT and CDR2 YYEEEE. The CDR3 loop reads CASSLAQGSYEQYF. CDR3 in DNA: TGTGCCAGCAGCTTGGCCCAGGGGTCCTACGAGCAGTACTTC.

This chain links TRBV18 with TRBJ1-5, with TRBD1 matching 8 bases. Losses at the gene ends were 3 bases for V and 6 bases for J; bases not matched to a gene: 4. The CDR3 has 14 amino acids. Germline CDR1 is KGHSH and CDR2 is LQKENI. CDR3 sequence: CASSPQGAGQPQHF. Written as DNA, the CDR3 is TGTGCCAGCTCACCCCAGGGGGCGGGTCAGCCCCAGCATTTT.

The chain recombines TRBV10-3 with TRBJ2-3; 16 bases are shared with TRBD2. CDR1 is ENHRY, CDR2 SYGVKD, per germline. The CDR3 sequence is 16 residues long. The V segment lost 6 bases and the J segment 6 bases; nucleotides outside the gene matches: 6. The CDR3 protein is CAIRTGLAGGLDTQYF. DNA of the CDR3: TGTGCCATCAGAACGGGACTAGCGGGGGGGCTTGATACGCAGTATTTT.

V is TRBV2 and J is TRBJ2-7; 10 bases map to TRBD2. The CDR3 has 20 amino acids. Germline CDR1 reads SNHLY; CDR2 reads FYNNEI. V dropped 3 bases and J dropped 3; count of bases not matched to a gene: 20. CDR3 amino acids: CASSDPRGAGGPSSNYEQYF. CDR3 nucleotide sequence: TGTGCCAGCAGTGACCCCCGGGGAGCGGGAGGGCCGAGTTCAAACTACGAGCAGTACTTC.

V gene TRBV7-9 combines with J gene TRBJ2-1; TRBD2 matches at 13 bases. CDR3 length: 15 residues. V trimming: 6 bases; J trimming: 9 bases; junction bases outside the gene matches: 8. From germline, CDR1 is SEHNR and CDR2 FQNEAQ (reference sequence). In DNA form, the CDR3 reads TGTGCCAGCAGTCCAAGGACTAGCGGGAGTACTGAGCAGTTCTTC. Protein sequence: CASSPRTSGSTEQFF.

The gene calls are TRBV7-2 and TRBJ1-1; 8 bases are shared with TRBD1. The CDR3 length is 15 residues. The trim removed 6 bases at V and 5 bases at J, leaving 11 bases unmatched. CDR1 is SGHTA and CDR2 is FQGNSA in the germline V gene. DNA for the CDR3: TGTGCCAGCAGACGCGACAGGGGAGGGGAGACTGAAGCTTTCTTT. This translates into CASRRDRGGETEAFF.

The chain joins TRBV9 to TRBJ1-1; 9 bases are a match to TRBD1. CDR1 SGDLS and CDR2 YYNGEE come from the germline V gene. The V gene end was trimmed by 2 bases and the J gene end by 7 bases; junction bases not matched to a gene: 3. The CDR3 covers 13 residues. CDR3 protein: CASSVQTGGEAFF. The CDR3 nucleotides read TGTGCCAGCAGCGTGCAGACAGGGGGTGAAGCTTTCTTT.

The chain has TRBV19 and TRBJ2-5; unclear D gene. The V and J ends lost 1 base and 0 bases respectively, with 15 bases between them. The CDR3 loop spans 17 amino acids. Germline loops: CDR1 LNHDA, CDR2 SQIVND (reference sequence). The CDR3 spells CASSIGPGPVDQETQYF. The CDR3 DNA follows: TGTGCCAGTAGTATAGGTCCAGGCCCAGTAGACCAAGAGACCCAGTACTTC.

This clone showed up just a few times. The chain combines TRBV30 with TRBJ2-5, with D possibly matching TRBD1 (6 bases). The CDR3 is 12 amino acids. The germline V and J ends were trimmed by 5 bases and 1 base, with 8 bases remaining between them. Germline V lookup: CDR1 GTSNPN, CDR2 SVGIG (reference sequence). The CDR3 spells CAWGQSQETQYF. The CDR3 nucleotides are TGTGCCTGGGGACAGAGCCAAGAGACCCAGTACTTC.

The gene calls are TRBV20-1 and TRBJ1-1, with 8 bases identical to TRBD1. V was clipped by 6 bases and J by 11 bases; unmatched bases: 8. Germline V gene sequence: CDR1 DFQATT, CDR2 SNEGSKA (reference sequence). This CDR3 region has 11 residues. CDR3 region: CSASQGARAFF. In nucleotides, the CDR3 is TGCAGTGCGTCTCAGGGGGCACGGGCTTTCTTT.